This TCR beta chain was identified in a study of vaccination and CD4 T cells after COVID-19. V gave up 2 bases and J gave up 8 bases, with 16 bases separating them. From germline, CDR1 is MNHEY and CDR2 SVGEGT. The CDR3 runs 15 residues. As regards this clonotype: What it recognizes is unknown.

Indicated treatment: roughly 11-day PBMC culture with coronavirus spike peptide pools or control peptides (ViraFEST assay). With the Oncomine TCR Beta short-read assay, DNA from cultured CD4+ T cells was sequenced. TCRdb re-derived calls from the PCR reads in MiXCR, one entry per CDR3 protein. The table lists just under 8,500 distinct CDR3 sequences, 65% of them singletons. The chain employs TRBV6-2 or TRBV6-3 and TRBJ1-5, with a possible D match to TRBD1 (5 bases). The sample taken for sequencing was CD4+ T cells from blood, cultured in vitro. The source is a human donor who had recovered from COVID-19. The CDR3 DNA reads TGTGCCAGCAGTTACGGGTCCAGGGAGAAGGAGCCCCAGCATTTT. Protein: CASSYGSREKEPQHF.